This TCR beta chain originates from a study of blood T cells in healthy people across ages. Study observations and caveats: Observed TCR beta diversity showed a strong correlation with the percentage of naive T cells as measured by flow cytometry. The study regarded diversity estimates from one million T cells as underestimates.

Trimming took 3 bases from V and 7 from J, leaving 19 bases between them. Germline CDR1 is DFQATT and CDR2 is SNEGSKA (reference sequence). This CDR3 is built from 15 residues. For the second PCR, which ran for roughly 7 to 11 cycles, a sample-barcoded 5' primer and a J-beta primer mix were used. TCRdb processed the 5' RACE reads anew with MiXCR; each CDR3 protein has one entry. There are 1.6 million or so distinct CDR3 sequences in the sample; 30% to 40% occur only once, and roughly 12% lies in the top ten. This clonotype was found a few times. Its antigen is not known. Source material: blood. The receptor's source is a woman aged 25 to 45 in good health. The chain uses TRBV20-1 and TRBJ2-1; no reliable D call. CDR3 DNA: TGCAGTGCTAGCCCCTATGGACGGGCTATAAATGAGCAGTTCTTC. Encoded protein: CSASPYGRAINEQFF.